This T cell receptor (beta chain) came from a study of blood T cell repertoires in COVID-19. In the original workflow: From reference gene primer amplification, estimates of nucleated cell counts were derived. Assay: immunoSEQ multiplex PCR; the TCRdb copy retains only in-frame clones and omits some. The V and J calls and clone size come from that table; D and trimming were worked out from the DNA. The sample has some 140,000 clones, approximately 80% seen once. This clone has more than one count but fewer than ten. Patients of the Seattle cohort, enrolled during active infection, were followed longitudinally. The sequence was obtained from a woman aged 60-75 years with COVID-19, enrolled during active disease. Sequencing was performed on peripheral blood.

Here the CDR3 reads CASSVGDRGLNTQYF. For the CDR3, the DNA is TGTGCCAGCAGCGTAGGGGACAGGGGGCTAAATACGCAGTATTTT. The chain uses TRBV9 and TRBJ2-3; 12 bases agree with TRBD1. Per the germline V gene, CDR1 is SGDLS and CDR2 is YYNGEE. With V trimmed by 0 bases and J by 7 bases, 3 bases remained unmatched. The CDR3 runs 15 residues.